The 25 T cell receptor beta chains listed next were all sequenced from one sample in a study of blood T cell repertoires in COVID-19 (dated by TCRdb to about 2020). The method behind the library was the immunoSEQ multiplex PCR assay. The immuneACCESS repertoire file appears here via TCRdb, limited to in-frame rearrangements. These files lack a portion of the clones; in checked studies, under half of the deficit traces to unresolved V genes, and the cause of the others is not known. Counted in this sample were 170,000 or so clones; around 73% of them appeared once. The ten largest account for around 15% of the sample. Sequenced material: PBMCs or T cells enriched from blood (not recorded which). All receptors derive from a woman aged 45 to 65 who had recovered from COVID-19.

The chain employs TRBV10-3 and TRBJ2-1, with TRBD2 matching 7 bases. This CDR3 has 14 amino acids. Germline lookup yields CDR1 ENHRY and CDR2 SYGVKD. V was clipped by 7 bases and J by 6 bases; unmatched bases: 9. The CDR3 loop is CAINPSGVPNEQFF. The CDR3 DNA reads as TGTGCCATCAACCCTAGCGGAGTCCCCAATGAGCAGTTCTTC.

This clone occurred a few times. This chain connects TRBV5-1 to TRBJ2-7; D unclear. Germline V CDR1 and CDR2: SGHRS, YFSETQ. The length of the CDR3 is 13 residues. Between the trimmed V and J ends, which lost 0 bases and 3 bases, there was a span of 7 bases. The CDR3 nucleotides read TGCGCCAGCAGCTTGGACTACCACTACGAGCAGTACTTC. Its protein product is CASSLDYHYEQYF.

The chain recombines TRBV19 with TRBJ1-2; D not certain. The germline CDR1 and CDR2 sequences are LNHDA and SQIVND (reference sequence). V shed 3 bases and J shed 7 bases, with 18 bases lying between them. This CDR3 contains 15 residues. Here the CDR3 DNA reads TGTGCCAGTAGTATTATCGGAGTGCGGAACGGTGGCTACACCTTC. This translates into CASSIIGVRNGGYTF.

Note on this clone: A read error may produce the germline difference seen at one junction end. This chain links TRBV5-1 with TRBJ2-1; 11 bases line up with TRBD2. The length of the CDR3 is 13 residues. Germline assignment: CDR1 SGHRS and CDR2 YFSETQ. CDR3 DNA: TGCGCCAGCAGCCTACTAGCGGGAGAATTCCCCATCTTC. Amino acids: CASSLLAGEFPIF.

The chain is built from TRBV11-2 and TRBJ2-2; 9 bases align to TRBD2. J lost 5 bases, V lost 2 bases, and 6 bases had no gene match. Germline CDR1 is SGHAT and CDR2 is FQNNGV. The CDR3 spans 16 residues. For the CDR3, the DNA is TGTGCCAGCAGCTTATGGGCGGGAGGGCTAACCGGGGAGCTGTTTTTT. It codes for CASSLWAGGLTGELFF.

The chain uses TRBV9 and TRBJ2-5, with 7 bases matching TRBD1. V was clipped by 0 bases and J by 1 base; unmatched bases: 3. The CDR3 totals 15 residues. The germline CDR1 and CDR2 sequences are SGDLS and YYNGEE. CDR3 residues: CASSVVTGVQETQYF. The CDR3 DNA sequence: TGTGCCAGCAGCGTAGTAACAGGGGTCCAAGAGACCCAGTACTTC.

This clone was detected only once. The rearrangement joins TRBV4-3 to TRBJ1-1, with D tentatively TRBD1 (6 bases). CDR1 is LGHNA, CDR2 YSLEER, per germline. The germline V and J ends were trimmed by 0 bases and 13 bases, with 18 bases remaining between them. The CDR3 sequence is 14 residues long. CDR3 coding DNA: TGCGCCAGCAGCCAAGATATAGGGACATTCCTTTTTTTCTTT. It encodes CASSQDIGTFLFFF.

This clone has just a few counts. The gene calls are TRBV4-1 and TRBJ1-5; D is perhaps TRBD1 (5 bases). The CDR3 length is 14 residues. Deletions cut 1 base from V and 7 bases from J, with 11 bases between. The germline V gene encodes CDR1 MGHRA and CDR2 YSYEKL. The CDR3 region is CASSQVQVPQPQHF. The CDR3, as DNA: TGCGCCAGCAGCCAAGTACAGGTTCCCCAGCCCCAGCATTTT.

The chain is built from TRBV11-2 and TRBJ2-1, with TRBD2 matching 10 bases. CDR3 length: 16 residues. Germline loops: CDR1 SGHAT, CDR2 FQNNGV. V gave up 1 base and J gave up 4 bases; unmatched junction bases: 4. CDR3 bases: TGTGCCAGCAGCTTAGGGAGCGGGAGGGTTTACAATGAGCAGTTCTTC. This sequence encodes CASSLGSGRVYNEQFF.

Regarding this clone: Other DNA sequences of this sample code for an identical CDR3. The chain couples TRBV18 to TRBJ1-2, with 8 bases aligning to TRBD1. The CDR3 totals 14 residues. Germline CDR1 is KGHSH and CDR2 is LQKENI. V lost 2 bases, J lost 8 bases, and 7 bases stayed unmatched. The CDR3 nucleotides read TGTGCCAGCTCACCAAGCGGGACAGGAGAGGGCTACACCTTC. Amino acids: CASSPSGTGEGYTF. The full variable domain, rest sourced from reference TRBV18 and TRBJ1-2, is NAGVMQNPRHLVRRRGQEARLRCSPMKGHSHVYWYRQLPEEGLKFMVYLQKENIIDESGMPKERFSAEFPKEGPSILRIQQVVRGDSAAYFCASSPSGTGEGYTFGSGTRLTVV.

In nucleotides, the CDR3 is TGTGCCAGCAGTGGGGACAGCGGCTATGGCTACACCTTC. It translates to CASSGDSGYGYTF. The V and J genes are TRBV28 and TRBJ1-2, with 7 bases that match TRBD1. V was clipped by 5 bases and J by 4 bases; unmatched bases: 4. The CDR3 is made up of 13 amino acids. Germline V gene sequence: CDR1 MDHEN, CDR2 SYDVKM.

CDR3 coding DNA: TGTGCCAGCACCCCTCGCGCGGGGTCCGAGCAGTACTTC. The encoded protein is CASTPRAGSEQYF. The V call is TRBV11-2, the J call TRBJ2-7; D might be TRBD2 (6 bases). V shed 7 bases and J shed 6 bases, with 16 bases lying between them. Germline V gives CDR1 SGHAT, CDR2 FQNNGV. This CDR3 has 13 amino acids.

The V call is TRBV6-2 or TRBV6-3, the J call TRBJ2-2; 11 nucleotides align to TRBD2. The germline gives CDR1 MNHEY, CDR2 SVGEGT. The V and J ends lost 6 bases and 6 bases, in that order; junction bases with no gene match: 6. The CDR3 totals 15 residues. CDR3 sequence: CASSLAGGIAGELFF. The CDR3 nucleotides read TGTGCCAGCAGCTTAGCGGGAGGGATTGCCGGGGAGCTGTTTTTT.

The chain combines TRBV7-9 with TRBJ1-4; D unresolved. Germline CDR1 SEHNR, CDR2 FQNEAQ (reference sequence). With 1 base removed from V and 0 bases from J, the gap between germline ends came to 6 bases. The CDR3 runs 15 residues. CDR3 coding DNA: TGTGCCAGCAGCTTAGTTTCTCCAACTAATGAAAAACTGTTTTTT. It is translated as CASSLVSPTNEKLFF.

The chain uses TRBV5-1 and TRBJ2-7; 9 nucleotides line up with TRBD1. There are 14 residues in the CDR3. The J segment lost 7 bases and the V segment lost 4 bases, leaving 9 bases of the junction unmatched. Germline V lookup: CDR1 SGHRS, CDR2 YFSETQ. DNA of the CDR3: TGCGCCAGCAGCCCCGGGACAGGGACGGGGGAGCAGTACTTC. It encodes CASSPGTGTGEQYF.

The chain carries TRBV7-9 and TRBJ2-5, with D perhaps TRBD2 (5 bases). Germline V lookup: CDR1 SEHNR, CDR2 FQNEAQ (reference sequence). The CDR3 extends over 14 amino acids. The ends were cut back, 5 bases at V and 5 bases at J, with 15 bases in the middle. The chain's CDR3 is CASSISSGWETQYF. Written as DNA, the CDR3 is TGTGCCAGCAGCATTTCTTCGGGGTGGGAGACCCAGTACTTC.

The chain carries TRBV9 and TRBJ2-1; D possibly corresponds to TRBD2 (5 bases). V lost 0 bases and J 0 bases, leaving 13 bases between the germline ends. This CDR3 spans 17 amino acids. Per the germline V gene, CDR1 is SGDLS and CDR2 is YYNGEE. For the CDR3, the DNA is TGTGCCAGCAGCGTAGAACTAGAAATCGACTCCTACAATGAGCAGTTCTTC. Its translation: CASSVELEIDSYNEQFF.

The chain recombines TRBV20-1 with TRBJ2-1, with 7 bases matching TRBD2. The germline V gene encodes CDR1 DFQATT and CDR2 SNEGSKA (reference sequence). V lost 3 bases, J lost 3 bases, and 5 bases stayed unmatched. The CDR3 runs 14 residues. The CDR3 nucleotides are TGCAGTGCTAGTAAGGCTAGCGGCTACAATGAGCAGTTCTTC. This sequence encodes CSASKASGYNEQFF.

The chain's CDR3 is CASSPGGGLQSEQFF. CDR3 DNA sequence: TGTGCCAGCTCACCAGGGGGGGGTCTCCAGAGTGAGCAGTTCTTC. The rearrangement links TRBV18 to TRBJ2-1, with TRBD2 identical over 7 bases. The CDR3 loop spans 15 amino acids. Germline CDR1 KGHSH, CDR2 LQKENI. V was clipped by 2 bases and J by 9 bases; unmatched bases: 10.

The chain carries TRBV6-2 or TRBV6-3 and TRBJ2-7, with TRBD2 matching 15 bases. CDR1 is MNHEY, CDR2 SVGEGT, per germline. J gave up 4 bases and V 2 bases, and 9 bases lay outside the gene matches. The CDR3 spans 18 residues. DNA for the CDR3: TGTGCCAGCAGTTACCCTGGGACTAGCGGGAGGACCCCTTACGAGCAGTACTTC. It specifies CASSYPGTSGRTPYEQYF.

In DNA form, the CDR3 reads TGCGCCAGCAGCCGTGGGACAGTCGACGGGGAGCTGTTTTTT. Translated: CASSRGTVDGELFF. V and J are TRBV5-1 and TRBJ2-2, with TRBD1 identical over 7 bases. The trim removed 4 bases at V and 7 bases at J, leaving 7 bases unmatched. The CDR3 runs to 14 residues. Germline CDR1 SGHRS, CDR2 YFSETQ.

Here the CDR3 reads CASGLTLTGGLAGANVLTF. In DNA form, the CDR3 reads TGTGCTAGTGGTTTGACTCTTACGGGGGGATTGGCTGGGGCCAACGTCCTGACTTTC. The chain recombines TRBV12-5 with TRBJ2-6; TRBD2 aligns across 7 bases. The V gene's germline CDR1 is LGHNT and CDR2 FRNRAP. This CDR3 contains 19 residues. J lost 2 bases, V lost 2 bases, and 12 bases had no gene match. Supplemented by reference TRBV12-5 and TRBJ2-6, the full variable domain reads DARVTQTPRHKVTEMGQEVTMRCQPILGHNTVFWYRQTMMQGLELLAYFRNRAPLDDSGMPKDRFSAEMPDATLATLKIQPSEPRDSAVYFCASGLTLTGGLAGANVLTFGAGSRLTVL.

This clone was recorded once. This chain joins TRBV5-1 and TRBJ2-7, with D tentatively TRBD2 (6 bases). The CDR3 has 14 amino acids. Trimming pared 2 bases from V and 4 bases from J, leaving 13 bases between. CDR1 is SGHRS, CDR2 YFSETQ, per germline. Here the CDR3 reads CASSLSGLPYEQYF. The CDR3 DNA reads as TGCGCCAGCAGCTTATCAGGACTACCGTACGAGCAGTACTTC. The variable domain in full, completed from reference TRBV5-1 and TRBJ2-7, reads KAGVTQTPRYLIKTRGQQVTLSCSPISGHRSVSWYQQTPGQGLQFLFEYFSETQRNKGNFPGRFSGRQFSNSRSEMNVSTLELGDSALYLCASSLSGLPYEQYFGPGTRLTVT.

The rearrangement uses TRBV7-9 and TRBJ1-3; 7 bases match TRBD1. The CDR3 loop spans 15 amino acids. The J segment lost 3 bases and the V segment lost 6 bases, leaving 8 bases of the junction unmatched. Germline CDR1 reads SEHNR; CDR2 reads FQNEAQ (reference sequence). As DNA, the CDR3 is TGTGCCAGCAGTCCCAGGGGGGAATATGGAAACACCATATATTTT. Its translation is CASSPRGEYGNTIYF.

About this clone itself: The sample carries other DNA sequences with the same CDR3. The chain carries TRBV18 and TRBJ2-7, with D maybe TRBD1 (6 bases). Trimming stripped 3 bases from V and 3 bases from J, with 12 bases between. Germline-derived CDR1 and CDR2 are KGHSH and LQKENI. The CDR3 is 14 residues long. The CDR3 DNA follows: TGTGCCAGCTCACCCCCGGCAGGGGTCTACGAGCAGTACTTC. It is translated as CASSPPAGVYEQYF.